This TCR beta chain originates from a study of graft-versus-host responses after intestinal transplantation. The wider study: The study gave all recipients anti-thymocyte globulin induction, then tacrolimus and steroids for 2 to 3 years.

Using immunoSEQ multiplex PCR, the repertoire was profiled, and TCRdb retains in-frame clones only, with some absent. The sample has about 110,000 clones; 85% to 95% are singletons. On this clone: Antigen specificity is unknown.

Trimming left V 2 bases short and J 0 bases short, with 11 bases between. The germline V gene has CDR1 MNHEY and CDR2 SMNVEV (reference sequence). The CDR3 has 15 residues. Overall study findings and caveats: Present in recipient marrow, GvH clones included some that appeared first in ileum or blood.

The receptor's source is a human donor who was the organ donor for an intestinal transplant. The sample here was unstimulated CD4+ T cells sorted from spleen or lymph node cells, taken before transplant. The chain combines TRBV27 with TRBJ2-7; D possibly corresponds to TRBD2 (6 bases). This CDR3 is CASSLGGDLSYEQYF. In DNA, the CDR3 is TGTGCCAGCAGTTTAGGAGGGGATCTCTCCTACGAGCAGTACTTC.